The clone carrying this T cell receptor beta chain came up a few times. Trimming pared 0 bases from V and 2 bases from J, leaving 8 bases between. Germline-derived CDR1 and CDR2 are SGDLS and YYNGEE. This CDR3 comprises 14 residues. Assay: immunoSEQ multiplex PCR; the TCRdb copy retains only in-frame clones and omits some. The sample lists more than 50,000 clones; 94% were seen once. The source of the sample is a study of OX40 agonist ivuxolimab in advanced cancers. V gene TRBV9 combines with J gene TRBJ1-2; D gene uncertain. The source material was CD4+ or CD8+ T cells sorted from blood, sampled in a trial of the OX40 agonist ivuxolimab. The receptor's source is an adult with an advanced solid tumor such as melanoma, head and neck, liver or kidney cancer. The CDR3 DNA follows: TGTGCCAGCAGCGTAGGATCGGCAAACTATGGCTACACCTTC. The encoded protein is CASSVGSANYGYTF.